A selection of T cell receptor beta chains follows, all from one sample in a study of blood T cell repertoires in COVID-19. Assay used: immunoSEQ multiplex PCR; TCRdb lists only in-frame clones, some missing. Altogether fewer than 85,000 clones are present, 60% to 80% being singletons, with the ten largest covering 2% to 2.5%. Sequenced material: peripheral blood. These receptor sequences come from a man between 65 and 85 years old with COVID-19, enrolled during active disease. CDR3s include the opening cysteine and the closing phenylalanine or tryptophan. The D gene is left open where the match is weak. Only some rows state a clone size, as once, few, many or a class for expanded clones.

j_gene: TRBJ1-1; abundance: -; d_gene: TRBD1; v_gene: TRBV4-2; CDR3aa: CASSQAGTGVNTEAFF; CDR3nt: TGTGCCAGCAGCCAAGCCGGGACAGGGGTGAACACTGAAGCTTTCTTT
j_gene: TRBJ1-1; abundance: -; d_gene: -; v_gene: TRBV4-1; CDR3aa: CASSQEDMSGTEAFF; CDR3nt: TGCGCCAGCAGCCAAGAGGACATGTCCGGCACTGAAGCTTTCTTT
j_gene: TRBJ2-3; abundance: -; d_gene: -; v_gene: TRBV6-6; CDR3aa: CASKGVGTDTQYF; CDR3nt: TGTGCCAGCAAAGGGGTGGGCACAGATACGCAGTATTTT
j_gene: TRBJ2-7; abundance: -; d_gene: -; v_gene: TRBV3-1/TRBV3-2; CDR3aa: CASSQVSVGGRWYRNYEQYF; CDR3nt: TGTGCCAGCAGCCAAGTTTCAGTCGGGGGGCGTTGGTATAGAAACTACGAGCAGTACTTC
j_gene: TRBJ2-5; abundance: once; d_gene: TRBD1; v_gene: TRBV5-1; CDR3aa: CASSLGAGGNSETQYF; CDR3nt: TGCGCCAGCAGCTTGGGCGCAGGGGGCAACTCAGAGACCCAGTACTTC
j_gene: TRBJ2-7; abundance: once; d_gene: -; v_gene: TRBV30; CDR3aa: CAWEPLPSYEQYF; CDR3nt: TGTGCCTGGGAACCCCTCCCGAGCTACGAGCAGTACTTC
j_gene: TRBJ1-5; abundance: -; d_gene: TRBD1; v_gene: TRBV7-9; CDR3aa: CASSLVSGGINRPQHF; CDR3nt: TGTGCCAGCAGCTTAGTCTCAGGGGGAATAAATCGGCCCCAGCATTTT
j_gene: TRBJ2-2; abundance: -; d_gene: -; v_gene: TRBV7-8; CDR3aa: CASSLLRESGELFF; CDR3nt: TGTGCCAGCAGCTTACTCCGGGAGTCAGGGGAGCTGTTTTTT
j_gene: TRBJ2-7; abundance: few; d_gene: TRBD2; v_gene: TRBV7-2; CDR3aa: CASSASGRASYEQYF; CDR3nt: TGTGCCAGCAGCGCTAGCGGGAGGGCCTCCTACGAGCAGTACTTC
j_gene: TRBJ2-7; abundance: -; d_gene: -; v_gene: TRBV7-3; CDR3aa: CASSIGEPYEQYF; CDR3nt: TGTGCCAGCAGCATCGGGGAGCCCTACGAGCAGTACTTC
j_gene: TRBJ2-3; abundance: -; d_gene: TRBD2; v_gene: TRBV6-2/TRBV6-3; CDR3aa: CASSVGLGSTDTQYF; CDR3nt: TGTGCCAGCAGTGTGGGACTAGGAAGCACAGATACGCAGTATTTT
j_gene: TRBJ1-5; abundance: -; d_gene: -; v_gene: TRBV27; CDR3aa: CASSYRDSNQPQHF; CDR3nt: TGTGCCAGCAGTTACAGGGATAGCAATCAGCCCCAGCATTTT
j_gene: TRBJ2-7; abundance: medium-sized; d_gene: -; v_gene: TRBV15; CDR3aa: CATSRAGFNYEQYF; CDR3nt: TGTGCCACCAGCAGAGCGGGGTTTAACTACGAGCAGTACTTC
j_gene: TRBJ2-2; abundance: -; d_gene: TRBD2; v_gene: TRBV18; CDR3aa: CASSPTAGGMGNTGELFF; CDR3nt: TGTGCCAGCTCACCAACGGCGGGAGGAATGGGGAACACCGGGGAGCTGTTTTTT
j_gene: TRBJ2-1; abundance: -; d_gene: -; v_gene: TRBV20-1; CDR3aa: CSATLGNEQFF; CDR3nt: TGCAGTGCCACCCTAGGAAATGAGCAGTTCTTC
j_gene: TRBJ2-7; abundance: -; d_gene: TRBD1; v_gene: TRBV18; CDR3aa: CASSPSTGGYYEQYF; CDR3nt: TGTGCCAGCTCACCAAGCACAGGGGGCTACTACGAGCAGTACTTC
j_gene: TRBJ2-7; abundance: few; d_gene: -; v_gene: TRBV7-2; CDR3aa: CASSLTGVREQYF; CDR3nt: TGTGCCAGCAGCTTGACGGGAGTACGTGAGCAGTACTTC
j_gene: TRBJ2-1; abundance: -; d_gene: TRBD2; v_gene: TRBV18; CDR3aa: CASSPPGLAGDEQFF; CDR3nt: TGTGCCAGCTCACCACCGGGACTAGCGGGAGATGAGCAGTTCTTC
j_gene: TRBJ2-7; abundance: -; d_gene: TRBD1; v_gene: TRBV28; CDR3aa: CASSSGQYEQYF; CDR3nt: TGTGCCAGCAGTTCGGGACAGTACGAGCAGTACTTC
j_gene: TRBJ2-7; abundance: -; d_gene: TRBD2; v_gene: TRBV3-1/TRBV3-2; CDR3aa: CASSQMPSGYEQYF; CDR3nt: TGTGCCAGCAGCCAAATGCCTAGCGGCTACGAGCAGTACTTC
j_gene: TRBJ2-1; abundance: -; d_gene: TRBD2; v_gene: TRBV28; CDR3aa: CASSATGLAANEQFF; CDR3nt: TGTGCCAGCAGTGCAACGGGACTAGCGGCCAATGAGCAGTTCTTC
j_gene: TRBJ2-7; abundance: -; d_gene: -; v_gene: TRBV6-5; CDR3aa: CASIGSTPYEQYF; CDR3nt: TGTGCCAGCATAGGGAGCACCCCCTACGAGCAGTACTTC
j_gene: TRBJ1-2; abundance: -; d_gene: -; v_gene: TRBV3-1/TRBV3-2; CDR3aa: CASSQARGGGYTF; CDR3nt: TGTGCCAGCAGCCAAGCCAGGGGTGGTGGCTACACCTTC
j_gene: TRBJ2-1; abundance: few; d_gene: -; v_gene: TRBV6-2/TRBV6-3; CDR3aa: CASSYMSSYNEQFF; CDR3nt: TGTGCCAGCAGTTATATGAGCTCCTACAATGAGCAGTTCTTC
j_gene: TRBJ2-2; abundance: -; d_gene: -; v_gene: TRBV5-1; CDR3aa: CASSQPSGKIANTGELFF; CDR3nt: TGCGCCAGCAGCCAACCCAGCGGCAAAATCGCGAACACCGGGGAGCTGTTTTTT
j_gene: TRBJ1-5; abundance: few; d_gene: -; v_gene: TRBV28; CDR3aa: CASSLSLGLIPSNQPQHF; CDR3nt: TGTGCCAGCAGTTTGTCTCTAGGACTCATACCAAGCAATCAGCCCCAGCATTTT